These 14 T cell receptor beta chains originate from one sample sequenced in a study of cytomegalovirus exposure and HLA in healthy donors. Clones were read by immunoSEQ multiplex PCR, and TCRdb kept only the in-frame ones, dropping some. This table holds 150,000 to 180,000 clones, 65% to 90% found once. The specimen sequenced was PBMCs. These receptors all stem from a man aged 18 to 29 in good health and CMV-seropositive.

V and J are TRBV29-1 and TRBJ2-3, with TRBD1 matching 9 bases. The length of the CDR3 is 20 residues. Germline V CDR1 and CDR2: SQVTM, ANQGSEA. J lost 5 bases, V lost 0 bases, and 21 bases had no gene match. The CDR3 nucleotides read TGCAGCGTTGAAGATCTGCCCCTCCCCGCTCCGGGACAGGGCCAAGATACGCAGTATTTT. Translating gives CSVEDLPLPAPGQGQDTQYF.

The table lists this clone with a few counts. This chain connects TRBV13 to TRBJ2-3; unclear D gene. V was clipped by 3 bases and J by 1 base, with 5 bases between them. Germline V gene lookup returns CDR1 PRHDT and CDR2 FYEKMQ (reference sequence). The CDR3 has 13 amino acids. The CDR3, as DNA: TGTGCCAGCAGCTTCACAGGCACAGATACGCAGTATTTT. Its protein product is CASSFTGTDTQYF.

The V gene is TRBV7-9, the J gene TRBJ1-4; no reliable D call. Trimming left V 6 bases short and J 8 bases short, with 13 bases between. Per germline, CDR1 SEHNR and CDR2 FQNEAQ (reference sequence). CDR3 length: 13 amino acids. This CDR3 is CASRGAGWEKLFF. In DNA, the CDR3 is TGTGCCAGCAGGGGCGCGGGTTGGGAAAAACTGTTTTTT. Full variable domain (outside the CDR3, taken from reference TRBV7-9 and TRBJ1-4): DTGVSQNPRHKITKRGQNVTFRCDPISEHNRLYWYRQTLGQGPEFLTYFQNEAQLEKSRLLSDRFSAERPKGSFSTLEIQRTEQGDSAMYLCASRGAGWEKLFFGSGTQLSVL.

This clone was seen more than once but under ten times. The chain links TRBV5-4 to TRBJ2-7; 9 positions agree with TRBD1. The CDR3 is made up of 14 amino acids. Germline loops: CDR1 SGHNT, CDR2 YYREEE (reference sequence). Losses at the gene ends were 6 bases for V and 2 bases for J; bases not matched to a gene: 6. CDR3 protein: CASTQGAHPYEQYF. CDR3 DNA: TGTGCCAGCACACAGGGGGCGCATCCCTACGAGCAGTACTTC.

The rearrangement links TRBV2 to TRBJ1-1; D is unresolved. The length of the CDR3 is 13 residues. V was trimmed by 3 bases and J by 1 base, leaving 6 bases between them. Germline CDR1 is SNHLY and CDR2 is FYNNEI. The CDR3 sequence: CASSESGNTEAFF. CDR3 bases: TGTGCCAGCAGTGAGTCAGGGAACACTGAAGCTTTCTTT.

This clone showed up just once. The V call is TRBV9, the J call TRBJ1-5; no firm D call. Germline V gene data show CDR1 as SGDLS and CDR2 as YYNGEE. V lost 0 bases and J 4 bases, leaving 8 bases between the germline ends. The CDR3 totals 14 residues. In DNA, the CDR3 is TGTGCCAGCAGCGTAGGAGGCGGAAATCAGCCCCAGCATTTT. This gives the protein CASSVGGGNQPQHF.

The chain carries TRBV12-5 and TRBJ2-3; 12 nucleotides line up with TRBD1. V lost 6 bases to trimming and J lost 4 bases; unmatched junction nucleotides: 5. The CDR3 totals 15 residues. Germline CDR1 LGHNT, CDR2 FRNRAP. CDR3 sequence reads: CASGLGTGGSDTQYF. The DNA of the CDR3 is TGTGCTAGTGGGCTCGGGACAGGGGGCTCAGATACGCAGTATTTT.

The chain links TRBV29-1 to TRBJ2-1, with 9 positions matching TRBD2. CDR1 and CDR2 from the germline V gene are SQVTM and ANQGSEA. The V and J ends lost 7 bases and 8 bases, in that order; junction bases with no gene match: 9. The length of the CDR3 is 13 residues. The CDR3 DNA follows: TGCAGCGCCGTAGCGGGAGCACGGGATGAGCAGTTCTTC. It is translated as CSAVAGARDEQFF.

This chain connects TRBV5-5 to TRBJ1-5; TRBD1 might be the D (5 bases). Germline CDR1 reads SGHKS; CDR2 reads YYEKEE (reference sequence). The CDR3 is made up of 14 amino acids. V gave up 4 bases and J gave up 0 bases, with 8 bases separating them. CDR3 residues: CASSPDTSNQPQHF. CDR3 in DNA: TGTGCCAGCAGCCCGGACACTAGCAATCAGCCCCAGCATTTT.

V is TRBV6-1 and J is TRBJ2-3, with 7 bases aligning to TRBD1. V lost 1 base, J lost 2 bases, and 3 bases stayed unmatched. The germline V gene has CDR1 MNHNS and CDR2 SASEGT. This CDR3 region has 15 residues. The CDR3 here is CASSEGDSHTDTQYF. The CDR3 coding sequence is TGTGCCAGCAGTGAAGGGGACAGCCACACAGATACGCAGTATTTT.

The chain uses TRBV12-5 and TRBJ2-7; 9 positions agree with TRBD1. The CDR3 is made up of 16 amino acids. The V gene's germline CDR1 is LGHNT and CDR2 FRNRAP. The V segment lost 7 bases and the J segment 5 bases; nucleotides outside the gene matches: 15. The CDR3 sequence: CASVLRDREGADEQYF. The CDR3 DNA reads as TGTGCTAGTGTCTTGCGGGACAGGGAGGGCGCCGACGAGCAGTACTTC.

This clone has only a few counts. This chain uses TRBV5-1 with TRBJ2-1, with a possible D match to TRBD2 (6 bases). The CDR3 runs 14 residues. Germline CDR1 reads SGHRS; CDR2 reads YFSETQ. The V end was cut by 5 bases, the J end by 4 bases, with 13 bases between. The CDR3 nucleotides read TGCGCCAGCAGTGCTGCGGCGGGGTACAATGAGCAGTTCTTC. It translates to CASSAAAGYNEQFF.

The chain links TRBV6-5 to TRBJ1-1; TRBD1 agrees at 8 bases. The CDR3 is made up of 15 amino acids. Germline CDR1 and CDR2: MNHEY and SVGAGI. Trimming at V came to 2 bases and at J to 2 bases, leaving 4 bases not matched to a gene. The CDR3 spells CASSYPDRGNTEAFF. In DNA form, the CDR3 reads TGTGCCAGCAGTTACCCCGACAGGGGTAACACTGAAGCTTTCTTT.

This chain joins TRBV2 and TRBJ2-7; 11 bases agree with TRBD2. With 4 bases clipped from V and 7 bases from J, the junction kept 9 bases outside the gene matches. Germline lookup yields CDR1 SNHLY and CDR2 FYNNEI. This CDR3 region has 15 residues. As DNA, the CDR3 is TGTGCCAGCAGTGCCACTAGCGGGAGCCCGAGGGAGCAGTACTTC. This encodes CASSATSGSPREQYF.